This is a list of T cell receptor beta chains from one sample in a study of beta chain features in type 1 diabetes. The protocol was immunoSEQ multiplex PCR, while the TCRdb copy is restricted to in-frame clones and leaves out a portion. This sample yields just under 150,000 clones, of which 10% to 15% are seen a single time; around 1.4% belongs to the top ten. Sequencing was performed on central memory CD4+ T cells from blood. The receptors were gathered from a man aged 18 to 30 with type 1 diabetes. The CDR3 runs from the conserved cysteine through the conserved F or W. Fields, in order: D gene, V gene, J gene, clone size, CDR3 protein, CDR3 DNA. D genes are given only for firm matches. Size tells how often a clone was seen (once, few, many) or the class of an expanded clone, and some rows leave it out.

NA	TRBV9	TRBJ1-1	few	CASSVEAGTEAFF	TGTGCCAGCAGCGTAGAGGCAGGGACTGAAGCTTTCTTT
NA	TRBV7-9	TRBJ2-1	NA	CASTPPRGEQFF	TGTGCCAGCACCCCCCCCAGGGGTGAGCAGTTCTTC
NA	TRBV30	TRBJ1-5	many	CAWRRDSNQPQHF	TGTGCCTGGAGGAGGGATAGCAATCAGCCCCAGCATTTT
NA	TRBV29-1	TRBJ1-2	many	CSVAPAQDNYGYTF	TGCAGCGTTGCCCCTGCACAAGATAACTATGGCTACACCTTC
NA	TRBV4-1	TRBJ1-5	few	CASSQVRQGGSNQPQHF	TGCGCCAGCAGCCAAGTCCGTCAGGGAGGTAGCAATCAGCCCCAGCATTTT
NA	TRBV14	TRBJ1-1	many	CASSQATGWSTEAFF	TGTGCCAGCAGCCAAGCGACAGGTTGGTCCACTGAAGCTTTCTTT
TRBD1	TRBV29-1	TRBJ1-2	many	CSVQGALSYGYTF	TGCAGCGTGCAGGGGGCGCTGAGCTATGGCTACACCTTC
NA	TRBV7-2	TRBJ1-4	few	CASSVARQANEKLFF	TGTGCCAGCAGCGTAGCGAGACAGGCCAATGAAAAACTGTTTTTT
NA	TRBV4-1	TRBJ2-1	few	CASSQETGISYNEQFF	TGCGCCAGCAGCCAAGAAACAGGGATATCCTACAATGAGCAGTTCTTC
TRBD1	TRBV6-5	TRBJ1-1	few	CASSSDRVNTEAFF	TGTGCCAGCAGTTCCGACAGGGTGAACACTGAAGCTTTCTTT
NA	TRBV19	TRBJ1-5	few	CATHGGQAHNQPQHF	TGTGCCACCCACGGCGGGCAGGCCCACAATCAGCCCCAGCATTTT
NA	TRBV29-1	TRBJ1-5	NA	CSVGSGAQPQHF	TGCAGCGTCGGATCAGGGGCTCAGCCCCAGCATTTT
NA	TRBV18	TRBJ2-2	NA	CASSPQGNTGELFF	TGTGCCAGCTCTCCTCAAGGGAACACCGGGGAGCTGTTTTTT
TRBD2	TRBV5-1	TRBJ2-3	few	CASSRAAGGFTDTQYF	TGCGCCAGCAGCCGAGCAGCGGGGGGATTCACAGATACGCAGTATTTT
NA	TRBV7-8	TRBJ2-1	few	CASSWDPDEQFF	TGTGCCAGCAGCTGGGACCCGGATGAGCAGTTCTTC
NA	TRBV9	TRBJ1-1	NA	CASSALTGIDTEAFF	TGTGCCAGCAGCGCCTTAACAGGGATCGACACTGAAGCTTTCTTT
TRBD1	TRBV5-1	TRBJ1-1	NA	CASSLRTGNTEAFF	TGCGCCAGCAGCTTGAGGACAGGGAACACTGAAGCTTTCTTT
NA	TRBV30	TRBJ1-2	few	CAWGRTPTF	TGTGCCTGGGGTCGGACACCGACCTTC
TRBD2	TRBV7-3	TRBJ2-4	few	CASSLQGGTAKNIQYF	TGTGCCAGCAGCTTACAGGGAGGGACTGCCAAAAACATTCAGTACTTC
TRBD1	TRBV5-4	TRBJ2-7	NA	CASSQERAGQVLGEQYF	TGTGCCAGCAGCCAAGAACGGGCTGGACAGGTCCTTGGCGAGCAGTACTTC
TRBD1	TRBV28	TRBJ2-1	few	CASSFPWTGRNEQFF	TGTGCCAGCAGTTTCCCCTGGACAGGGCGAAATGAGCAGTTCTTC
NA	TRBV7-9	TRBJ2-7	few	CASSLGAREGYEQYF	TGTGCCAGCAGCTTAGGGGCCCGGGAAGGCTACGAGCAGTACTTC
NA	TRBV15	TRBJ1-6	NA	CATGAGFGSPLHF	TGTGCCACCGGTGCAGGGTTTGGTTCACCCCTCCACTTT
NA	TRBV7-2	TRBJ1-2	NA	CASSPAYGYTF	TGTGCCAGCAGCCCCGCTTATGGCTACACCTTC
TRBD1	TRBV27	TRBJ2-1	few	CASSLNEDRGLNEQFF	TGTGCCAGCAGTTTAAATGAGGACAGGGGGCTCAATGAGCAGTTCTTC
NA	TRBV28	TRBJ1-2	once	CASTSQTSYGYTF	TGTGCCAGCACCTCGCAGACCTCCTATGGCTACACCTTC
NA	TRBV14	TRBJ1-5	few	CASSPGSNQPQHF	TGTGCCAGCAGCCCGGGCAGCAATCAGCCCCAGCATTTT
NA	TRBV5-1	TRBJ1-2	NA	CASSLGPQGEFDNYGYTF	TGCGCCAGCAGCTTGGGGCCCCAAGGAGAATTCGATAACTATGGCTACACCTTC
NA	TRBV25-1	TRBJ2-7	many	CASRVPPLGCEQYF	TGTGCCAGCAGGGTCCCTCCTTTGGGTTGCGAGCAGTACTTC
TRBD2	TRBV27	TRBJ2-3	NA	CASTRGNTDTQYF	TGTGCCAGCACGCGGGGGAACACAGATACGCAGTATTTT
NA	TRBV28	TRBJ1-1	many	CASSPTGGSGTEAFF	TGTGCCAGCAGTCCAACCGGGGGTTCTGGCACTGAAGCTTTCTTT
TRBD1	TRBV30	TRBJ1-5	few	CAWSQGVEQPQHF	TGTGCCTGGAGTCAGGGGGTGGAACAGCCCCAGCATTTT
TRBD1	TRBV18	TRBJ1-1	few	CASSPGQGNTEAFF	TGTGCCAGCTCACCGGGACAGGGGAACACTGAAGCTTTCTTT
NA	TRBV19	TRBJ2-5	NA	CASSISSGRLYETQYF	TGTGCCAGTAGTATTTCGTCAGGTCGACTTTATGAGACCCAGTACTTC